What follows are 21 T cell receptor beta chains derived from one specimen sequenced in a study of cytomegalovirus exposure and HLA in healthy donors. The PCR contained 60 Vbeta and 13 Jbeta primers. Method: immunoSEQ multiplex PCR; TCRdb's copy keeps in-frame clones and lacks some. The top ten clones hold roughly 3% of a sample with about 120,000 clones, roughly 71% of them seen once. The sequencing sample was made of PBMCs. These receptors originate from a woman aged 40 to 55 in good health and CMV-seropositive.

This sequence joins TRBV5-8 and TRBJ2-1; TRBD2 matches at 11 bases. CDR1 SGHTS and CDR2 YDEGEE come from the germline V gene. This CDR3 is built from 17 residues. V gave up 1 base and J gave up 4 bases; unmatched junction bases: 7. The CDR3 DNA sequence: TGTGCCAGCAGCTTGAGGCCTAGCGGGGGGTTGTACAATGAGCAGTTCTTC. It specifies CASSLRPSGGLYNEQFF.

This chain joins TRBV6-1 and TRBJ1-5, with 11 bases matching TRBD1. This CDR3 is built from 19 residues. CDR1 and CDR2 (germline): MNHNS, SASEGT. Trimming at V came to 4 bases and at J to 6 bases, leaving 17 bases not matched to a gene. The CDR3 sequence: CASSVMDRPGQGVFQPQHF. The CDR3 nucleotides are TGTGCCAGCAGTGTTATGGATCGACCGGGACAGGGGGTTTTTCAGCCCCAGCATTTT.

V usage is TRBV11-2 and J usage is TRBJ2-7; D is unclear. The CDR3 consists of 15 residues. The ends were cut back, 3 bases at V and 2 bases at J, with 14 bases in the middle. CDR1 and CDR2 from the germline V gene are SGHAT and FQNNGV. Here the CDR3 DNA reads TGTGCCAGCAGCTTTGGGCCAGCCAAGGCCTACGAGCAGTACTTC. It translates to CASSFGPAKAYEQYF.

V usage is TRBV30 and J usage is TRBJ2-2; D ambiguous. The ends were cut back, 3 bases at V and 5 bases at J, with 7 bases in the middle. The CDR3 extends over 12 amino acids. Germline lookup yields CDR1 GTSNPN and CDR2 SVGIG (reference sequence). The CDR3 loop reads CAWSLLTGELFF. CDR3 nucleotides: TGTGCCTGGAGCCTACTGACCGGGGAGCTGTTTTTT.

The V call is TRBV7-2, the J call TRBJ1-2; TRBD1 agrees at 9 bases. The ends lost 6 bases at V and 8 bases at J; junction bases unmatched: 13. The CDR3 contains 15 residues. Germline CDR1 and CDR2: SGHTA and FQGNSA. CDR3 coding DNA: TGTGCCAGCAGGGAACAGGGGGCGGACCATGGCGGCTACACCTTC. This translates into CASREQGADHGGYTF.

This chain connects TRBV5-1 to TRBJ2-7, with no clear D. CDR1 SGHRS and CDR2 YFSETQ come from the germline V gene. V was shortened by 0 bases and J by 3 bases, with 7 bases between the two germline ends. This CDR3 contains 13 residues. The CDR3 region has the DNA TGCGCCAGCAGCTTGGAACAGTTCTACGAGCAGTACTTC. Translating it yields CASSLEQFYEQYF.

The genes are TRBV28 and TRBJ1-4; D is ambiguous. With 3 bases removed from V and 12 bases from J, the gap between germline ends came to 11 bases. The CDR3 is 12 residues long. The germline V gene has CDR1 MDHEN and CDR2 SYDVKM. CDR3 sequence reads: CASSFPLGELFF. The CDR3 region has the DNA TGTGCCAGCAGTTTCCCCCTCGGGGAACTGTTTTTT.

The rearrangement joins TRBV7-6 to TRBJ1-1; 7 nucleotides agree with TRBD1. V was pared by 4 bases and J by 1 base, with 0 bases of the junction left unmatched. The CDR3 consists of 13 residues. CDR1 and CDR2 (germline): SGHVS, FNYEAQ. CDR3 in amino acids: CASSWTGNTEAFF. The CDR3 DNA is TGTGCCAGCAGCTGGACAGGGAACACTGAAGCTTTCTTT. Variable domain in full (rest from reference TRBV7-6 and TRBJ1-1): GAGVSQSPRYKVTKRGQDVALRCDPISGHVSLYWYRQALGQGPEFLTYFNYEAQQDKSGLPNDRFSAERPEGSISTLTIQRTEQRDSAMYRCASSWTGNTEAFFGQGTRLTVV.

This clone occurred a few times. This sequence joins TRBV7-8 and TRBJ1-4; TRBD1 aligns across 10 bases. The CDR3 runs to 15 residues. Germline V gives CDR1 SGHVS, CDR2 FQNEAQ. Trimming took 5 bases from V and 6 from J; bases not matched to a gene: 6. For the CDR3, the DNA is TGTGCCAGCAGCCCCCAGGGACAGGGGCATGAAAAACTGTTTTTT. It codes for CASSPQGQGHEKLFF. Based on the CDR3 plus reference TRBV7-8 and TRBJ1-4, the full variable domain is GAGVSQSPRYKVAKRGQDVALRCDPISGHVSLFWYQQALGQGPEFLTYFQNEAQLDKSGLPSDRFFAERPEGSVSTLKIQRTQQEDSAVYLCASSPQGQGHEKLFFGSGTQLSVL.

This clone was detected only once. The rearrangement uses TRBV7-2 and TRBJ1-1; D is undetermined. Trimming took off 4 bases at V and 0 bases at J, with 6 bases between the two ends. The CDR3 extends over 13 amino acids. Germline-derived CDR1 and CDR2 are SGHTA and FQGNSA. The CDR3 bases are TGTGCCAGCAGCTCCGAGATGAACACTGAAGCTTTCTTT. This sequence encodes CASSSEMNTEAFF.

The V gene is TRBV7-8, the J gene TRBJ2-3; D is undetermined. Trimming took off 0 bases at V and 0 bases at J, with 10 bases between the two ends. The CDR3 runs to 16 residues. Germline-derived CDR1 and CDR2 are SGHVS and FQNEAQ. For the CDR3, the DNA is TGTGCCAGCAGCTTAGCGTACGGTTTTAGCACAGATACGCAGTATTTT. This sequence encodes CASSLAYGFSTDTQYF.

This chain connects TRBV6-5 to TRBJ2-2; D may be TRBD2 (6 bases). There are 16 residues in the CDR3. Trimming cost V 3 bases and J 4 bases, with 15 bases left between them. Germline V gives CDR1 MNHEY, CDR2 SVGAGI. The CDR3 sequence is CASSYSLGGATGELFF. DNA of the CDR3: TGTGCCAGCAGTTATTCCCTCGGGGGAGCCACCGGGGAGCTGTTTTTT.

V usage is TRBV5-6 and J usage is TRBJ1-5, with a possible D match to TRBD1 (5 bases). The CDR3 runs 16 residues. V lost 0 bases and J lost 0, with 10 bases in between. Germline V lookup: CDR1 SGHDT, CDR2 YYEEEE. The CDR3 DNA follows: TGTGCCAGCAGCTTGGGGACACGGAGTAGCAATCAGCCCCAGCATTTT. Amino acids: CASSLGTRSSNQPQHF.

This chain connects TRBV5-1 to TRBJ2-7; 8 positions agree with TRBD2. The CDR3 spans 14 residues. Losses at the gene ends were 3 bases for V and 5 bases for J; bases not matched to a gene: 7. Germline lookup yields CDR1 SGHRS and CDR2 YFSETQ. DNA for the CDR3: TGCGCCAGCAGCTCCACTAGCGGCCTTGACGAGCAGTACTTC. As protein: CASSSTSGLDEQYF.

The chain employs TRBV5-1 and TRBJ1-1; D possibly corresponds to TRBD1 (6 bases). Germline V gene lookup returns CDR1 SGHRS and CDR2 YFSETQ. This CDR3 spans 14 amino acids. Trimming took 4 bases from V and 0 from J, leaving 10 bases between them. The DNA for the CDR3 is TGCGCCAGCAGCACGGGACACTTGAACACTGAAGCTTTCTTT. Translation: CASSTGHLNTEAFF. Using reference TRBV5-1 and TRBJ1-1 for the parts outside the CDR3, the full variable domain is KAGVTQTPRYLIKTRGQQVTLSCSPISGHRSVSWYQQTPGQGLQFLFEYFSETQRNKGNFPGRFSGRQFSNSRSEMNVSTLELGDSALYLCASSTGHLNTEAFFGQGTRLTVV.

A few counts support this clone. The J gene is TRBJ2-7, the V gene TRBV7-2; perhaps TRBD2 as D (6 bases). Germline V lookup: CDR1 SGHTA, CDR2 FQGNSA. The CDR3 consists of 13 residues. Trimming cost V 1 base and J 6 bases, with 10 bases left between them. The CDR3 DNA reads TGTGCCAGCAGCTTAGTGTGGGGAGGCGAGCAGTACTTC. Translation: CASSLVWGGEQYF.

The V gene is TRBV4-2, the J gene TRBJ2-7; 8 bases fit TRBD1. Per germline, CDR1 LGHNA and CDR2 YNFKEQ. The CDR3 runs 17 residues. Trimming cost V 1 base and J 4 bases; bases outside gene matches: 12. CDR3 region: CASSQVRSGTGDYEQYF. In DNA form, the CDR3 reads TGTGCCAGCAGCCAAGTGAGGTCCGGGACAGGAGATTACGAGCAGTACTTC.

This clone was found a few times. The rearrangement links TRBV9 to TRBJ2-5, with 9 positions matching TRBD1. This CDR3 has 16 residues. V was clipped by 4 bases and J by 4 bases; unmatched bases: 11. In germline, CDR1 is SGDLS, CDR2 YYNGEE. This chain's CDR3 is CASSIYHGTGLETQYF. The CDR3 region has the DNA TGTGCCAGCAGCATCTACCACGGGACAGGGTTAGAGACCCAGTACTTC.

The rearrangement links TRBV18 to TRBJ2-3; TRBD1 might be the D (5 bases). V was cut by 0 bases and J by 6 bases, with 13 bases left in between. Germline V gene data show CDR1 as KGHSH and CDR2 as LQKENI. The CDR3 contains 15 residues. DNA of the CDR3: TGTGCCAGCTCACCACCGGACGGTAACAGGGATACGCAGTATTTT. Its translation is CASSPPDGNRDTQYF.

This clone was observed once. This chain uses TRBV13 with TRBJ2-4; 9 bases are shared with TRBD1. Germline trimming cut 0 bases from V and 3 bases from J; bases unmatched to any gene: 6. Germline V lookup: CDR1 PRHDT, CDR2 FYEKMQ (reference sequence). The CDR3 is 17 residues long. The CDR3 region has the DNA TGTGCCAGCAGCTTAGGGTCACAGGGGGCTAGCAAAAACATTCAGTACTTC. Translated, it gives CASSLGSQGASKNIQYF.

The V call is TRBV25-1, the J call TRBJ1-4; 7 bases are shared with TRBD1. With V trimmed by 2 bases and J by 3 bases, 6 bases remained unmatched. The CDR3 is 16 residues long. From germline, CDR1 is MGHDK and CDR2 SYGVNS. The CDR3 loop is CASSETDTGANEKLFF. CDR3 DNA: TGTGCCAGCAGTGAAACCGACACAGGGGCTAATGAAAAACTGTTTTTT.